This T cell receptor beta chain was obtained from a study of cytomegalovirus exposure and HLA in healthy donors. 13 Jbeta primers and 60 Vbeta primers were used for the PCR. The repertoire was sequenced with immunoSEQ multiplex PCR; TCRdb's copy has only in-frame clones and lacks some. The repertoire table contains 150,000 to 200,000 clones. Germline loops: CDR1 SGHTA, CDR2 FQGNSA. After removal of 0 bases from V and 0 bases from J, the junction contained 13 bases not matched to a gene. This CDR3 is built from 20 residues. The chain has TRBV7-2 and TRBJ2-7; 11 bases line up with TRBD2. The specimen sequenced was PBMCs. The TCR originated in a man aged 30 to 45 in good health and CMV-seronegative. This CDR3 is CASSLAPLASGRRLSYEQYF. The CDR3 DNA is TGTGCCAGCAGCTTAGCGCCGCTGGCTAGCGGGAGGAGGCTCTCCTACGAGCAGTACTTC.